This T cell receptor (beta chain) was documented in a study of blood T cell repertoires in COVID-19. About the research overall: There were acute and convalescent COVID-19 samples, and they came from the United States, Italy and Spain. From T cells, B-cell-depleted T cells, or PBMCs came the material, which was cDNA or gDNA.

The CDR3 consists of 16 residues. Germline CDR1 reads MGHRA; CDR2 reads YSYEKL. V gave up 3 bases and J gave up 4 bases; unmatched junction bases: 10. The authors' processing: Researchers report that nucleated cell counts were estimated from reference gene primer amplification. Using immunoSEQ multiplex PCR, the repertoire was profiled, and TCRdb retains in-frame clones only, with some absent. V and J calls and clone size are as listed in that table; D and trimming were resolved from the DNA. The sample carries over 60,000 clones, just under 80% recorded once. The chain joins TRBV4-1 to TRBJ1-2; TRBD1 matches at 8 bases. This receptor was obtained from a human donor in a cohort sampled during active COVID-19. Source material: peripheral blood. Here the CDR3 reads CASSHQLGTGSYGYTF. In nucleotides, the CDR3 is TGCGCCAGCAGCCACCAACTTGGGACAGGATCCTATGGCTACACCTTC.